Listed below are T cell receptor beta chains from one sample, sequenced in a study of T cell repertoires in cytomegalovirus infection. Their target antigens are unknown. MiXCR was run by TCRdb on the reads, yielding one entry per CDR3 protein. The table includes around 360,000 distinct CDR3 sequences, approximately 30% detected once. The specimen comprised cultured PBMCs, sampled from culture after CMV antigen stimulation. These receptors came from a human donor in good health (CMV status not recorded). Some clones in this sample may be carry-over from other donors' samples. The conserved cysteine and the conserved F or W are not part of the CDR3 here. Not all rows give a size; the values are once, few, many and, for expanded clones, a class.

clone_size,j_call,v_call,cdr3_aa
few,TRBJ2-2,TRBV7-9,ASSEIPGLAPSPTGGELF
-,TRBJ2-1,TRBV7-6,ASSLGGGNHNEQF
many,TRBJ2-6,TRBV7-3,ASSLTPTSGANVLT
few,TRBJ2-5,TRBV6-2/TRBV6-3,ASSLWTSGSRSAVRETQY
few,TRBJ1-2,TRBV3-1,ASSHLPGKSGYT
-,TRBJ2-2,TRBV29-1,SVYVPGTGGTGELF
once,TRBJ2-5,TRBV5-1,ASSLGPAGEETQY
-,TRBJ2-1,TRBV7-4,ASSHLGDEQF
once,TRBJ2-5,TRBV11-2,ASSFAGQETQY
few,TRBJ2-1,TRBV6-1,ASSARTSVDEQF
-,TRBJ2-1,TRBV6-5,ASSKLASSYNEQF
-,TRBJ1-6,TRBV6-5,ASSSGGLVGSPLH
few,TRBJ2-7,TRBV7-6,ASSLAAEQY
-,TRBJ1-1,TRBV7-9,ASSDGEAF
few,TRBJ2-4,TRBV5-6,ASTPAGVENIQY
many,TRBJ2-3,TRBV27,ASSFTGRRSDTQY
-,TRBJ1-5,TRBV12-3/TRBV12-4,ASSLLDSNQPQH
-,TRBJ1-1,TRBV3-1,ASSAIQRTEAF
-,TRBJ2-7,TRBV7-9,AIEEQSYEQY
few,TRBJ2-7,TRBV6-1,ASSQGTGIYEQY
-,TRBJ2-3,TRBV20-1,SARALGREDADTQY
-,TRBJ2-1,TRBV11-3,ASSQDLPNEQF
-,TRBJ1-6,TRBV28,ASGWRGSSYNSPLR
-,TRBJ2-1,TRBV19,ASSTPGRNYNEQF
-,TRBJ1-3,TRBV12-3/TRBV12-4,ASFSGNTIY
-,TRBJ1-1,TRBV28,ASSLSGEGRAF
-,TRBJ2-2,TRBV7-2,ASSLVGLASNTGELF
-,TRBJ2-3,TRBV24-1,ATSDLTSGRGTDTQY